One and the same sample provided the 10 T cell receptor beta chains below, sequenced in a study of T cells after posttransplantation cyclophosphamide. Methotrexate plus calcineurin inhibitor accompanied controls' myeloablative marrow transplants; sampling was 1 year later. The protocol was immunoSEQ multiplex PCR, while the TCRdb copy is restricted to in-frame clones and leaves out a portion. The repertoire has some 19,000 clones, around 87% of them found once; the top ten carry roughly 2%. The sample consisted of PBMCs, taken 359 days after allogeneic stem cell transplant with calcineurin inhibitor and methotrexate. These receptors originate from a female patient between 30 and 45 years old who received an allogeneic stem cell transplant from an unrelated donor, was CMV-positive, and had acute and chronic GVHD. Among the T cells, some may be from the graft donor.

The gene calls are TRBV7-2 and TRBJ2-4; D unclear. The CDR3 contains 14 residues. Trimming shortened V by 5 bases and J by 7 bases, and 15 bases separated the two germline ends. Germline loops: CDR1 SGHTA, CDR2 FQGNSA. The CDR3 nucleotides are TGTGCCAGCAGCCAGCGACCGGGTCGGAACATTCAGTACTTC. This codes for CASSQRPGRNIQYF.

With respect to this clone: Other nucleotide sequences from this sample produce the same CDR3. The gene calls are TRBV19 and TRBJ1-1; tentative D call: TRBD1 (6 bases). The CDR3 consists of 17 residues. The V and J ends lost 3 bases and 5 bases respectively, with 22 bases between them. The germline gives CDR1 LNHDA, CDR2 SQIVND (reference sequence). This chain's CDR3 is CASSIAVDSQVETEAFF. Here the CDR3 DNA reads TGTGCCAGTAGTATTGCCGTGGACAGTCAAGTCGAGACTGAAGCTTTCTTT.

This sequence joins TRBV15 and TRBJ2-1; D remains unclear. CDR1 is LNHNV, CDR2 YYDKDF, per germline (reference sequence). This CDR3 has 12 amino acids. V shed 0 bases and J shed 10 bases, with 7 bases lying between them. CDR3 nucleotide sequence: TGTGCCACCAGCAGAGATCAGGCGGAGCAGTTCTTC. As protein: CATSRDQAEQFF.

This chain connects TRBV9 to TRBJ2-1; D is possibly TRBD1 (5 bases). The CDR3 totals 16 residues. Between the trimmed V and J ends, which lost 0 bases and 3 bases, there was a span of 13 bases. CDR1 and CDR2 (germline): SGDLS, YYNGEE. CDR3 amino acids: CASSVGGPSNYNEQFF. CDR3 in DNA: TGTGCCAGCAGCGTAGGGGGCCCGAGTAACTACAATGAGCAGTTCTTC.

The chain links TRBV5-7 to TRBJ2-1; tentative D call: TRBD2 (6 bases). TRBV5-7 is classed as an ORF, of uncertain function. The CDR3 consists of 14 residues. Trimming pared 4 bases from V and 9 bases from J, leaving 17 bases between. Here the CDR3 reads CASSHSEGKGEQFF. The CDR3 nucleotides read TGTGCCAGCAGCCATTCGGAGGGAAAAGGTGAGCAGTTCTTC.

The rearrangement joins TRBV18 to TRBJ2-1; D gene unclear. The CDR3 is 11 residues long. The V end lost 4 bases, the J end lost 7 bases, and 5 bases lay between the germline ends. Germline V lookup: CDR1 KGHSH, CDR2 LQKENI. Here the CDR3 reads CASSLLNEQFF. The CDR3 DNA reads TGTGCCAGCTCACTTCTAAATGAGCAGTTCTTC.

The chain links TRBV7-9 to TRBJ2-4, with D possibly TRBD2 on 6 matching bases. The ends were cut back, 1 base at V and 6 bases at J, with 16 bases in the middle. CDR1 and CDR2 (germline): SEHNR, FQNEAQ (reference sequence). This CDR3 is built from 16 residues. The CDR3 sequence is CASSLGVWDLRNIQYF. As DNA, the CDR3 is TGTGCCAGCAGCTTAGGGGTGTGGGACTTACGAAACATTCAGTACTTC.

The rearrangement links TRBV10-3 to TRBJ2-3; D is perhaps TRBD2 (6 bases). The germline V and J ends were trimmed by 8 bases and 2 bases, with 14 bases remaining between them. This CDR3 is built from 14 residues. CDR1 is ENHRY, CDR2 SYGVKD, per germline. The CDR3 sequence is CAIGSGSTTDTQYF. The CDR3 region has the DNA TGTGCCATCGGTAGCGGATCGACCACAGATACGCAGTATTTT.

V usage is TRBV27 and J usage is TRBJ1-6; possibly TRBD1 for D (5 bases). Trimming took off 3 bases at V and 14 bases at J, with 11 bases between the two ends. The CDR3 sequence is 12 residues long. CDR1 and CDR2 (germline): MNHEY, SMNVEV (reference sequence). In nucleotides, the CDR3 is TGTGCCAGCAGTTTTTCCCAGGGCACCCTCCACTTT. Encoded protein: CASSFSQGTLHF.

The CDR3 region has the DNA TGTGCCAGCTCACCACCTGGGTGGACTCACACCGGGGAGCTGTTTTTT. This sequence encodes CASSPPGWTHTGELFF. The chain combines TRBV18 with TRBJ2-2, with D possibly TRBD2 on 5 matching bases. The CDR3 is 16 amino acids. Per germline, CDR1 KGHSH and CDR2 LQKENI. V was trimmed by 0 bases and J by 3 bases, leaving 11 bases between them.